A selection of T cell receptor beta chains follows, all from one sample in a study of blood T cell repertoires in COVID-19. Method: immunoSEQ multiplex PCR; TCRdb's copy keeps in-frame clones and lacks some. The data hold fewer than 85,000 clones, with less than 85% observed a single time. The sequencing sample was made of peripheral blood. The receptors originated from a man aged 55 to 70 with acute or convalescent COVID-19. Each CDR3 is given with its conserved first and last residue. D genes are given only for firm matches. For some rows the clone size is stated as once, few or many, or as a class when expanded; others skip it.

v_gene: TRBV19; abundance: .; len: 19; j_gene: TRBJ1-5; d_gene: .; CDR3nt: TGTGCCAGTAGTAGCCCCCTTTTGGGGGGAAGTCGAAGCAATCAGCCCCAGCATTTT; CDR3aa: CASSSPLLGGSRSNQPQHF
v_gene: TRBV2; abundance: few; len: 16; j_gene: TRBJ1-6; d_gene: TRBD1; CDR3nt: TGTGCCAGCAGCGAAACAGGGGGCCCCTATAATTCACCCCTCCACTTT; CDR3aa: CASSETGGPYNSPLHF
v_gene: TRBV11-1; abundance: .; len: 12; j_gene: TRBJ2-5; d_gene: .; CDR3nt: TGTGCCAGCGGGCGGGCCCAAGAGACCCAGTACTTC; CDR3aa: CASGRAQETQYF
v_gene: TRBV5-8; abundance: .; len: 13; j_gene: TRBJ1-4; d_gene: TRBD1; CDR3nt: TGTGCCAGCAGCCAGGGGGCGAGGGAAAAACTGTTTTTT; CDR3aa: CASSQGAREKLFF
v_gene: TRBV5-6; abundance: .; len: 16; j_gene: TRBJ2-2; d_gene: .; CDR3nt: TGTGCCAGCAGCTATGAGATCAGGGAAGACACCGGGGAGCTGTTTTTT; CDR3aa: CASSYEIREDTGELFF
v_gene: TRBV6-2/TRBV6-3; abundance: .; len: 16; j_gene: TRBJ2-3; d_gene: .; CDR3nt: TGTGCCAGCAGTTTAACCCGGAGCTCTAGCACAGATACGCAGTATTTT; CDR3aa: CASSLTRSSSTDTQYF
v_gene: TRBV15; abundance: once; len: 15; j_gene: TRBJ1-4; d_gene: .; CDR3nt: TGTGCCACCAGCTTAAGAGAAGCAACTAATGAAAAACTGTTTTTT; CDR3aa: CATSLREATNEKLFF
v_gene: TRBV12-5; abundance: once; len: 15; j_gene: TRBJ2-1; d_gene: TRBD2; CDR3nt: TGTGCTAGTGGTCAAGGACTAGCGGGGTACAATGAGCAGTTCTTC; CDR3aa: CASGQGLAGYNEQFF
v_gene: TRBV5-1; abundance: .; len: 18; j_gene: TRBJ2-3; d_gene: TRBD2; CDR3nt: TGCGCCAGCAGCTTCATTAGCGGGCCGGTGGGATACACAGATACGCAGTATTTT; CDR3aa: CASSFISGPVGYTDTQYF
v_gene: TRBV2; abundance: few; len: 13; j_gene: TRBJ1-5; d_gene: .; CDR3nt: TGTGCCAGCCTGGGCGTCGAAGGTCAGCCCCAGCATTTT; CDR3aa: CASLGVEGQPQHF
v_gene: TRBV6-6; abundance: .; len: 13; j_gene: TRBJ2-5; d_gene: TRBD2; CDR3nt: TGTGCCCACAAGCGGGGGGACCAAGAGACCCAGTACTTC; CDR3aa: CAHKRGDQETQYF
v_gene: TRBV5-1; abundance: .; len: 15; j_gene: TRBJ1-2; d_gene: TRBD1; CDR3nt: TGCGCCAGCAGCTTAGAAGACAGGGGCTACTATGGCTACACCTTC; CDR3aa: CASSLEDRGYYGYTF
v_gene: TRBV2; abundance: .; len: 13; j_gene: TRBJ1-6; d_gene: .; CDR3nt: TGTGCCAGCTCCGGGAACTTTAATTCACCCCTCCACTTT; CDR3aa: CASSGNFNSPLHF
v_gene: TRBV19; abundance: .; len: 16; j_gene: TRBJ2-5; d_gene: TRBD2; CDR3nt: TGTGCCAGTAGTATGGGGCGACTAGCGGGAGTGGAGACCCAGTACTTC; CDR3aa: CASSMGRLAGVETQYF
v_gene: TRBV7-8; abundance: .; len: 15; j_gene: TRBJ1-2; d_gene: TRBD1; CDR3nt: TGTGCCAGCAGGCGCACAGGGGGCGCCGAGTATGGCTACACCTTC; CDR3aa: CASRRTGGAEYGYTF
v_gene: TRBV30; abundance: .; len: 14; j_gene: TRBJ1-4; d_gene: .; CDR3nt: TGTGCCTGGAGGGGCGGGAACATCGGTGAAAAACTGTTTTTT; CDR3aa: CAWRGGNIGEKLFF
v_gene: TRBV11-2; abundance: .; len: 13; j_gene: TRBJ1-2; d_gene: TRBD1; CDR3nt: TGTGCCAGCAGATCAGGGGGGACATGGGGCTACACCTTC; CDR3aa: CASRSGGTWGYTF
v_gene: TRBV7-8; abundance: .; len: 15; j_gene: TRBJ2-3; d_gene: TRBD2; CDR3nt: TGTGCCAGCATGGTTAGCGGGAGGGCCACAGATACGCAGTATTTT; CDR3aa: CASMVSGRATDTQYF
v_gene: TRBV19; abundance: .; len: 14; j_gene: TRBJ1-5; d_gene: .; CDR3nt: TGTGCCAGTAGTATCGGGGGGAGCAATCAGCCCCAGCATTTT; CDR3aa: CASSIGGSNQPQHF
v_gene: TRBV7-3; abundance: .; len: 15; j_gene: TRBJ2-1; d_gene: TRBD2; CDR3nt: TGTGCCAGCAGCTTAACTAGCGGGAGGCACAATGAGCAGTTCTTC; CDR3aa: CASSLTSGRHNEQFF
v_gene: TRBV30; abundance: .; len: 13; j_gene: TRBJ1-5; d_gene: .; CDR3nt: TGTGCCTGGAGTCCGGGGATTGGGCAGCCCCAGCATTTT; CDR3aa: CAWSPGIGQPQHF
v_gene: TRBV28; abundance: .; len: 12; j_gene: TRBJ1-1; d_gene: .; CDR3nt: TGTGCCATTTCCACAGGGAACACTGAAGCTTTCTTT; CDR3aa: CAISTGNTEAFF
v_gene: TRBV4-1; abundance: .; len: 14; j_gene: TRBJ2-3; d_gene: TRBD2; CDR3nt: TGCGCCAGCAGCCAAGAGGGTGGACTAGGAGCGCAGTATTTT; CDR3aa: CASSQEGGLGAQYF
v_gene: TRBV5-4; abundance: few; len: 15; j_gene: TRBJ2-1; d_gene: .; CDR3nt: TGTGCCAGCAGACAGGATTATGTCGGGTGGACTGAGCAGTTCTTC; CDR3aa: CASRQDYVGWTEQFF
v_gene: TRBV5-1; abundance: .; len: 17; j_gene: TRBJ2-3; d_gene: TRBD2; CDR3nt: TGCGCCAGCAGCTTTAGGGGAGCGGGGGAGACATATGATACGCAGTATTTT; CDR3aa: CASSFRGAGETYDTQYF
v_gene: TRBV5-5; abundance: .; len: 13; j_gene: TRBJ1-1; d_gene: .; CDR3nt: TGTGCCAGCAGCTTTCTAAGGGGGACTGAAGCTTTCTTT; CDR3aa: CASSFLRGTEAFF
v_gene: TRBV6-1; abundance: once; len: 14; j_gene: TRBJ2-7; d_gene: TRBD1; CDR3nt: TGTGCCAGCAGTGAAGCCAACAGGGGCTACGAGCAGTACTTC; CDR3aa: CASSEANRGYEQYF
v_gene: TRBV6-5; abundance: .; len: 15; j_gene: TRBJ2-6; d_gene: .; CDR3nt: TGTGCCAGCAGTTACGACTTCGAGGGGGCCAACGTCCTGACTTTC; CDR3aa: CASSYDFEGANVLTF
v_gene: TRBV27; abundance: once; len: 14; j_gene: TRBJ2-7; d_gene: .; CDR3nt: TGTGCCAGCAGTTTAAGGGAGGCTCCCTACGAGCAGTACTTC; CDR3aa: CASSLREAPYEQYF
v_gene: TRBV7-2; abundance: .; len: 16; j_gene: TRBJ2-1; d_gene: TRBD2; CDR3nt: TGTGCCAGCAGCTTACAGTCTAGCGGGGGGGCCCGTGAGCAGTTCTTC; CDR3aa: CASSLQSSGGAREQFF
v_gene: TRBV21-1; abundance: .; len: 14; j_gene: TRBJ1-2; d_gene: .; CDR3nt: TGTGCCAGCAGCAAGAGACAGGGTAACTATGGCTACACCTTC; CDR3aa: CASSKRQGNYGYTF
v_gene: TRBV6-5; abundance: .; len: 15; j_gene: TRBJ2-5; d_gene: TRBD2; CDR3nt: TGTGCCAGCAGTTACACTAGCGGGGGGCAAGAGACCCAGTACTTC; CDR3aa: CASSYTSGGQETQYF
v_gene: TRBV19; abundance: .; len: 15; j_gene: TRBJ2-7; d_gene: .; CDR3nt: TGTGCCAGTAGTCTAACTCCGGGACAAACCTACGAGCAGTACTTC; CDR3aa: CASSLTPGQTYEQYF
v_gene: TRBV5-1; abundance: few; len: 16; j_gene: TRBJ2-3; d_gene: .; CDR3nt: TGCGCCAGCAGCTCCGGGTCCGCCCTTCACACAGATACGCAGTATTTT; CDR3aa: CASSSGSALHTDTQYF
v_gene: TRBV24-1; abundance: .; len: 15; j_gene: TRBJ2-3; d_gene: TRBD1; CDR3nt: TGTGCCACCAGTGATTCCGACAGGGCCGGGGATACGCAGTATTTT; CDR3aa: CATSDSDRAGDTQYF
v_gene: TRBV28; abundance: .; len: 15; j_gene: TRBJ2-2; d_gene: TRBD1; CDR3nt: TGTGCCAGCAGTGACCGGGACAGCCTTTACGGGGAGCTGTTTTTT; CDR3aa: CASSDRDSLYGELFF
v_gene: TRBV2; abundance: .; len: 14; j_gene: TRBJ2-2; d_gene: .; CDR3nt: TGTGCCAGCAGTAAACAAGGAGCCTCCGGGGAGCTGTTTTTT; CDR3aa: CASSKQGASGELFF
v_gene: TRBV5-1; abundance: few; len: 15; j_gene: TRBJ1-2; d_gene: TRBD1; CDR3nt: TGCGCCAGCAGCCCATCTCCCGCTCCGGGACAGGAGTCCACCTTC; CDR3aa: CASSPSPAPGQESTF
v_gene: TRBV9; abundance: .; len: 18; j_gene: TRBJ2-2; d_gene: TRBD2; CDR3nt: TGTGCCAGCAGCCCTCGGACTAGCGGGAGGATTGGCGCCGGGGAGCTGTTTTTT; CDR3aa: CASSPRTSGRIGAGELFF